This T cell receptor beta chain was found in a study of blood T cell repertoires in COVID-19. Study context: Researchers got acute and convalescent COVID-19 samples from the United States, Italy and Spain. In each case, the material was cDNA or gDNA derived from T cells, B-cell-depleted T cells, or PBMCs.

TCRdb's table, derived via immunoSEQ multiplex PCR, lists solely in-frame clones and lacks some. The sample holds approximately 200,000 clones, under 90% seen once. This clonotype originated in a woman at least 80 years old with COVID-19, enrolled during active disease. Sample: peripheral blood.

The DNA of the CDR3 is TGTGCCAGCAGCTTAGCGGGTAAAGGGGGCGCGGATGGCTACACCTTC. It translates to CASSLAGKGGADGYTF. V and J are TRBV7-9 and TRBJ1-2; 7 nucleotides line up with TRBD1. This CDR3 is built from 16 residues. Trimming at V came to 0 bases and at J to 6 bases, leaving 10 bases not matched to a gene. CDR1 and CDR2 from the germline V gene are SEHNR and FQNEAQ (reference sequence).